These 17 T cell receptor beta chains share one sample of origin, sequenced in a study of cytomegalovirus exposure and HLA in healthy donors. The protocol was immunoSEQ multiplex PCR, while the TCRdb copy is restricted to in-frame clones and leaves out a portion. The table includes roughly 130,000 clones, about 88% detected once. Specimen: PBMCs. These receptors were taken from a young woman in good health and CMV-seropositive.

J is TRBJ1-2 and V is TRBV5-4, with TRBD1 as a possible D gene (5 bases). There are 13 residues in the CDR3. Germline CDR1 reads SGHNT; CDR2 reads YYREEE (reference sequence). Trimming pared 1 base from V and 7 bases from J, leaving 11 bases between. In DNA, the CDR3 is TGTGCCAGCAGCTTGCAACAGGCGCGTGGCTACACCTTC. This translates into CASSLQQARGYTF.

Ten or more counts support this clone. This rearrangement joins TRBV5-1 to TRBJ1-2; 9 bases are a match to TRBD1. Germline-derived CDR1 and CDR2 are SGHRS and YFSETQ. The junction had 17 bases not matched to a gene; V was cut back by 4 bases and J by 13 bases. The CDR3 totals 15 residues. The CDR3 DNA follows: TGCGCCAGCAGCGAGGGGACAGGGAATAAGGAGGTCGGCACCTTC. Residues: CASSEGTGNKEVGTF. The whole variable domain, filled in from reference TRBV5-1 and TRBJ1-2, reads KAGVTQTPRYLIKTRGQQVTLSCSPISGHRSVSWYQQTPGQGLQFLFEYFSETQRNKGNFPGRFSGRQFSNSRSEMNVSTLELGDSALYLCASSEGTGNKEVGTFGSGTRLTVV.

V is TRBV29-1 and J is TRBJ1-2; weak D call: TRBD1 (6 bases). The CDR3 totals 13 residues. V lost 6 bases to trimming and J lost 8 bases, with 19 bases between them. CDR1 is SQVTM, CDR2 ANQGSEA, per germline. DNA of the CDR3: TGCAGCGTCCGGCACTCGGACAGACAGGGCTACACCTTC. It codes for CSVRHSDRQGYTF.

The sample holds a few counts of this clone. CDR3 nucleotide sequence: TGTGCCAGCAGCTTAGGCTTAGACTACGAGCAGTACTTC. This sequence encodes CASSLGLDYEQYF. The chain carries TRBV11-2 and TRBJ2-7; D unresolved. With 1 base removed from V and 3 bases from J, the gap between germline ends came to 7 bases. The CDR3 has 13 residues. Germline V CDR1 and CDR2: SGHAT, FQNNGV.

The chain links TRBV6-6 to TRBJ2-1; no reliable D call. Germline V gene data show CDR1 as MNHNY and CDR2 as SVGAGI (reference sequence). The CDR3 loop spans 14 amino acids. V lost 5 bases to trimming and J lost 1 base, with 9 bases between them. Here the CDR3 DNA reads TGTGCCAGCAGTCCTAGTTCGTCCTACAATGAGCAGTTCTTC. The encoded protein is CASSPSSSYNEQFF.

A few counts support this clone. This chain connects TRBV6-5 to TRBJ1-2, with D unresolved. The germline gives CDR1 MNHEY, CDR2 SVGAGI. The ends were cut back, 4 bases at V and 6 bases at J, with 18 bases in the middle. CDR3 length: 15 residues. The CDR3 nucleotides are TGTGCCAGCAGTTCTATTAGGACCGGCGGGGATGGCTACACCTTC. Protein: CASSSIRTGGDGYTF.

The chain joins TRBV10-3 to TRBJ2-1; D perhaps matches TRBD2 (6 bases). The germline V gene encodes CDR1 ENHRY and CDR2 SYGVKD. Trimming removed 7 bases at V and 1 base at J, with 23 bases between. The CDR3 loop spans 18 amino acids. The CDR3 loop is CAINPSTGTPPSYNEQFF. CDR3 bases: TGTGCCATCAACCCTTCTACCGGGACTCCCCCTTCCTACAATGAGCAGTTCTTC.

This chain joins TRBV4-1 and TRBJ2-7; TRBD1 matches at 9 bases. Germline CDR1 and CDR2: MGHRA and YSYEKL. The V gene end was trimmed by 4 bases and the J gene end by 4 bases; junction bases not matched to a gene: 11. This CDR3 has 16 residues. CDR3 protein: CASSLTGGGGEYEQYF. CDR3 sequence (DNA): TGCGCCAGCAGCCTAACAGGGGGCGGGGGCGAGTACGAGCAGTACTTC.

This chain uses TRBV28 with TRBJ1-3, with a possible D match to TRBD1 (6 bases). V shed 5 bases and J shed 4 bases, with 12 bases lying between them. The CDR3 consists of 14 residues. Germline CDR1 and CDR2: MDHEN and SYDVKM. CDR3 coding DNA: TGTGCCAGCAGTCTCCCCGGACAGGGAAACACCATATATTTT. Its translation is CASSLPGQGNTIYF.

The chain combines TRBV30 with TRBJ1-1; TRBD1 is a possible D gene (6 bases). The ends were cut back, 4 bases at V and 3 bases at J, with 24 bases in the middle. The CDR3 contains 17 residues. Germline assignment: CDR1 GTSNPN and CDR2 SVGIG (reference sequence). CDR3 amino acids: CAWTQIRPGTKDTEAFF. The CDR3 DNA reads as TGTGCCTGGACTCAGATTCGTCCCGGGACAAAGGACACTGAAGCTTTCTTT.

The chain combines TRBV7-9 with TRBJ1-2; D uncertain. The CDR3 contains 15 residues. V shed 1 base and J shed 4 bases, with 13 bases lying between them. Germline lookup yields CDR1 SEHNR and CDR2 FQNEAQ (reference sequence). In nucleotides, the CDR3 is TGTGCCAGCAGCTTAGGTTCCACAGCATTCTATGGCTACACCTTC. This encodes CASSLGSTAFYGYTF.

The chain carries TRBV14 and TRBJ2-5; possible D gene TRBD2, 5 bases. From germline, CDR1 is SGHDN and CDR2 FVKESK. Trimming left V 4 bases short and J 3 bases short, with 12 bases between. CDR3 length: 14 residues. In DNA form, the CDR3 reads TGTGCCAGCAGCCTCCTATTCGGGGAAGAGACCCAGTACTTC. It yields the protein CASSLLFGEETQYF.

The chain uses TRBV18 and TRBJ2-7; TRBD2 agrees at 7 bases. This CDR3 comprises 14 residues. With V trimmed by 3 bases and J by 4 bases, 6 bases remained unmatched. Germline CDR1 and CDR2: KGHSH and LQKENI. In DNA form, the CDR3 reads TGTGCCAGCTCACCCACTAGCGCAGCTTACGAGCAGTACTTC. Residues: CASSPTSAAYEQYF.

The chain links TRBV4-2 to TRBJ2-3, with D unresolved. Trimming left V 0 bases short and J 2 bases short, with 3 bases between. Germline CDR1 reads LGHNA; CDR2 reads YNFKEQ. The CDR3 runs to 13 residues. CDR3 in DNA: TGTGCCAGCAGCCAAGATATCACAGATACGCAGTATTTT. It translates to CASSQDITDTQYF.

The chain links TRBV5-1 to TRBJ2-3, with 8 bases identical to TRBD2. With V trimmed by 4 bases and J by 2 bases, 9 bases remained unmatched. This CDR3 region has 16 residues. The V gene's germline CDR1 is SGHRS and CDR2 YFSETQ. CDR3 region: CASSMFSGAYTDTQYF. For the CDR3, the DNA is TGCGCCAGCAGCATGTTTAGCGGGGCCTACACAGATACGCAGTATTTT. Full variable domain (outside the CDR3, taken from reference TRBV5-1 and TRBJ2-3): KAGVTQTPRYLIKTRGQQVTLSCSPISGHRSVSWYQQTPGQGLQFLFEYFSETQRNKGNFPGRFSGRQFSNSRSEMNVSTLELGDSALYLCASSMFSGAYTDTQYFGPGTRLTVL.

This chain links TRBV14 with TRBJ2-2; 7 bases align to TRBD1. Germline V gene lookup returns CDR1 SGHDN and CDR2 FVKESK. With 1 base clipped from V and 1 base from J, the junction kept 3 bases outside the gene matches. The CDR3 runs 16 residues. The CDR3 loop reads CASSQVYRGNTGELFF. For the CDR3, the DNA is TGTGCCAGCAGCCAAGTTTACAGGGGGAACACCGGGGAGCTGTTTTTT.

In the case of this clone: The junction and the germline gene differ at one end; a read error may be behind it. V gene TRBV7-7 combines with J gene TRBJ2-2, with 8 bases identical to TRBD1. Germline V gene lookup returns CDR1 SSHAT and CDR2 FNYEAQ (reference sequence). The CDR3 is 15 amino acids. The CDR3 spells CASSPGTGVAGELFF. CDR3 in DNA: TGTGCTAGCAGCCCCGGGACAGGTGTCGCCGGGGAGCTGTTTTTT.